The 7 T cell receptor beta chains below all came from one sample that was sequenced in a study of T cell responses to AZD1222 COVID-19 vaccine. The repertoire was sequenced with immunoSEQ multiplex PCR; TCRdb's copy has only in-frame clones and lacks some. This sample carries some 150,000 clones, approximately 90% of them seen once, and the ten largest clones take approximately 2%. This sample comprised peripheral blood, obtained on day 0 of AZD1222 vaccination. Source of these receptors: an adult in good health.

This clone has just a few counts. V is TRBV3-1 (or the pseudogene TRBV3-2) and J is TRBJ2-7; TRBD2 matches 7 bases. This CDR3 comprises 13 residues. Losses at the gene ends were 4 bases for V and 6 bases for J; bases not matched to a gene: 6. Germline V CDR1 and CDR2: LGHDT, YNNKEL (reference sequence). The CDR3 spells CASSLGPGGEQYF. The CDR3 DNA reads as TGTGCCAGCAGCCTAGGACCGGGGGGCGAGCAGTACTTC.

This rearrangement joins TRBV7-2 to TRBJ1-2; no firm D call. V was clipped by 5 bases and J by 4 bases, with 14 bases between them. Germline lookup yields CDR1 SGHTA and CDR2 FQGNSA. This CDR3 is 14 amino acids long. For the CDR3, the DNA is TGTGCCAGCAGCACCAGCTCTTTTAGCTATGGCTACACCTTC. Its protein is CASSTSSFSYGYTF.

This clone occurred once. V gene TRBV4-2 combines with J gene TRBJ2-7; D may be TRBD1 or TRBD2 (6 bases each). The V gene lost 0 bases and the J gene lost 5 bases, with 20 bases spanning the gap. Germline values: CDR1 LGHNA, CDR2 YNFKEQ. The CDR3 length is 17 residues. CDR3 in DNA: TGTGCCAGCAGCCAAGATCGTTGGGAATCGGGGGCGAACGAGCAGTACTTC. This encodes CASSQDRWESGANEQYF.

V is TRBV4-2 and J is TRBJ2-7, with D possibly matching TRBD2 (5 bases). Germline assignment: CDR1 LGHNA and CDR2 YNFKEQ. The V end was cut by 4 bases, the J end by 3 bases, with 10 bases between. This CDR3 comprises 13 residues. The CDR3 reads CASSPQDFYEQYF. In DNA form, the CDR3 reads TGTGCCAGCAGCCCTCAGGACTTCTACGAGCAGTACTTC.

This chain uses TRBV5-1 with TRBJ1-1; TRBD1 matches at 7 bases. V lost 4 bases, J lost 0 bases, and 6 bases stayed unmatched. CDR1 SGHRS and CDR2 YFSETQ come from the germline V gene. The CDR3 contains 15 residues. This CDR3 is CASSPRQGLNTEAFF. CDR3 DNA: TGCGCCAGCAGCCCAAGACAGGGACTGAACACTGAAGCTTTCTTT. Variable domain in full (rest from reference TRBV5-1 and TRBJ1-1): KAGVTQTPRYLIKTRGQQVTLSCSPISGHRSVSWYQQTPGQGLQFLFEYFSETQRNKGNFPGRFSGRQFSNSRSEMNVSTLELGDSALYLCASSPRQGLNTEAFFGQGTRLTVV.

The chain joins TRBV5-1 to TRBJ1-2, with unresolved D. The CDR3 is 16 residues long. CDR1 is SGHRS, CDR2 YFSETQ, per germline. V lost 5 bases to trimming and J lost 0 bases, with 17 bases between them. The CDR3 protein is CASRRKGDPANYGYTF. Here the CDR3 DNA reads TGCGCCAGCAGGAGGAAAGGAGACCCTGCTAACTATGGCTACACCTTC.

The chain carries TRBV2 and TRBJ1-4, with 7 bases lining up with TRBD1. Losses at the gene ends were 1 base for V and 8 bases for J; bases not matched to a gene: 4. This CDR3 has 14 amino acids. Germline-derived CDR1 and CDR2 are SNHLY and FYNNEI. The CDR3, as DNA: TGTGCCAGCAGTGAAGGCAACAGGGGCGAAAAACTGTTTTTT. This translates into CASSEGNRGEKLFF.